One sample yielded the 29 T cell receptor beta chains listed below, sequenced in a study of CD8+ T cells in alopecia areata. Treatment in this sample: oral pan-JAK inhibitor, 5-10 mg twice daily. Sequencing relied on a cDNA template that was reverse transcribed from extracted RNA. Produced via immunoSEQ multiplex PCR; TCRdb's table is partial and in-frame only. The table lists roughly 220,000 clones, around 65% of them singletons. The sequences come from CD4+ T cells sorted from blood, collected at approximately week 42, from a patient treated with tofacitinib. The receptors derive from a human donor with alopecia areata.

This clone was seen a few times. The rearrangement uses TRBV19 and TRBJ1-2, with TRBD1 as a possible D gene (5 bases). The CDR3 has 14 residues. Trimming shortened V by 6 bases and J by 4 bases, and 15 bases separated the two germline ends. Germline loops: CDR1 LNHDA, CDR2 SQIVND (reference sequence). CDR3 sequence (DNA): TGTGCCAGTAGCGTAGGTTCGGGACCCTATGGCTACACCTTC. As protein: CASSVGSGPYGYTF.

This chain links TRBV5-6 with TRBJ2-3; D is uncertain. CDR1 and CDR2 from the germline V gene are SGHDT and YYEEEE. The CDR3 runs to 14 residues. Trimming removed 2 bases at V and 1 base at J, with 8 bases between. The CDR3 coding sequence is TGTGCCAGCAGCTTCGCCGTCGGCACAGATACGCAGTATTTT. Its protein is CASSFAVGTDTQYF.

This clone was counted a few times. This sequence joins TRBV10-3 and TRBJ2-7; 7 bases agree with TRBD1. Trimming took 7 bases from V and 3 from J; bases not matched to a gene: 9. Germline lookup yields CDR1 ENHRY and CDR2 SYGVKD. This CDR3 has 14 amino acids. The CDR3 sequence: CAITSNGQVYEQYF. The CDR3 DNA is TGTGCCATCACCTCTAATGGACAGGTCTACGAGCAGTACTTC.

J is TRBJ2-7 and V is TRBV19, with unresolved D. The CDR3 is 13 amino acids. Trimming left V 3 bases short and J 1 base short, with 7 bases between. In germline, CDR1 is LNHDA, CDR2 SQIVND (reference sequence). In DNA, the CDR3 is TGTGCCAGTAGTATCGGTCAGTCCTACGAGCAGTACTTC. It specifies CASSIGQSYEQYF.

The rearrangement links TRBV25-1 to TRBJ2-7, with 12 nucleotides matching TRBD1. V was pared by 1 base and J by 5 bases, with 6 bases of the junction left unmatched. CDR1 is MGHDK, CDR2 SYGVNS, per germline. CDR3 size: 16 residues. The DNA for the CDR3 is TGTGCCAGCAGTGAATTGGGGACAGGGGGCAAGGACGAGCAGTACTTC. Its translation: CASSELGTGGKDEQYF.

The J gene is TRBJ2-1, the V gene TRBV5-5; no definite D call. With 8 bases removed from V and 4 bases from J, the gap between germline ends came to 4 bases. From germline, CDR1 is SGHKS and CDR2 YYEKEE (reference sequence). The CDR3 extends over 10 amino acids. The CDR3 nucleotides are TGTGCCAGGTTTTACAATGAGCAGTTCTTC. This gives the protein CARFYNEQFF.

This clone was seen a few times. The V and J genes are TRBV27 and TRBJ1-2, with 8 bases matching TRBD1. The CDR3 has 14 residues. The germline CDR1 and CDR2 sequences are MNHEY and SMNVEV (reference sequence). Trimming removed 5 bases from V and 6 bases from J; junction bases left unmatched: 8. CDR3 sequence (DNA): TGTGCCAGCAGTCCCAGGGGGCTCTGGAATGGCTACACCTTC. It specifies CASSPRGLWNGYTF.

In this sample, this clone turned up once. The chain's CDR3 is CASTRQFAYEQYF. DNA for the CDR3: TGTGCCAGCACCCGGCAGTTTGCCTACGAGCAGTACTTC. V and J are TRBV2 and TRBJ2-7, with no clear D. Germline V CDR1 and CDR2: SNHLY, FYNNEI. V was cut by 7 bases and J by 2 bases, with 12 bases left in between. CDR3 length: 13 residues.

The gene calls are TRBV20-1 and TRBJ1-2, with 7 bases that match TRBD1. V shed 6 bases and J 8 bases; nucleotides not matched to a gene: 6. Germline lookup yields CDR1 DFQATT and CDR2 SNEGSKA (reference sequence). This CDR3 spans 11 amino acids. CDR3 in amino acids: CSAYDRDGYTF. In DNA form, the CDR3 reads TGCAGTGCGTACGACAGGGACGGCTACACCTTC.

J is TRBJ2-7 and V is TRBV29-1; 7 bases agree with TRBD1. The CDR3 consists of 13 residues. With V trimmed by 5 bases and J by 3 bases, 7 bases remained unmatched. The germline gives CDR1 SQVTM, CDR2 ANQGSEA. The CDR3 DNA reads TGCAGCGTTCGCCGAAGACAGGGCTACGAGCAGTACTTC. Residues: CSVRRRQGYEQYF.

In its sample, this clone was seen a few times. The chain combines TRBV19 with TRBJ1-2; a weak D match, TRBD1 (5 bases). Germline V gene lookup returns CDR1 LNHDA and CDR2 SQIVND (reference sequence). The V and J ends lost 4 bases and 8 bases respectively, with 11 bases between them. The CDR3 totals 12 residues. The CDR3: CASSNRRDGYTF. The CDR3 coding sequence is TGTGCCAGTAGTAATCGCAGGGACGGCTACACCTTC. Full variable domain (missing parts from reference TRBV19 and TRBJ1-2): DGGITQSPKYLFRKEGQNVTLSCEQNLNHDAMYWYRQDPGQGLRLIYYSQIVNDFQKGDIAEGYSVSREKKESFPLTVTSAQKNPTAFYLCASSNRRDGYTFGSGTRLTVV.

The V gene is TRBV30, the J gene TRBJ1-1; D is uncertain. Deletions cut 3 bases from V and 1 base from J, with 9 bases between. Germline assignment: CDR1 GTSNPN and CDR2 SVGIG (reference sequence). This CDR3 has 13 residues. The CDR3 is CAWSNNKNTEAFF. In DNA, the CDR3 is TGTGCCTGGAGCAATAACAAGAACACTGAAGCTTTCTTT.

The J gene is TRBJ1-2, the V gene TRBV29-1; D is unresolved. The ends were cut back, 2 bases at V and 1 base at J, with 8 bases in the middle. The CDR3 consists of 13 residues. The germline gives CDR1 SQVTM, CDR2 ANQGSEA. In DNA form, the CDR3 reads TGCAGCGTTGAAATCGTCAGTAACTATGGCTACACCTTC. It specifies CSVEIVSNYGYTF.

Comment on this clone: Other DNA sequences of this sample code for an identical CDR3. This sequence joins TRBV6-6 and TRBJ2-7, with D unresolved. The CDR3 loop spans 13 amino acids. Germline CDR1 reads MNHNY; CDR2 reads SVGAGI (reference sequence). Trimming pared 0 bases from V and 3 bases from J, leaving 6 bases between. The CDR3 is CASSYSIGYEQYF. The CDR3, as DNA: TGTGCCAGCAGTTACTCGATCGGCTACGAGCAGTACTTC.

The chain recombines TRBV29-1 with TRBJ2-5, with TRBD1 matching 8 bases. Germline CDR1 reads SQVTM; CDR2 reads ANQGSEA. V lost 4 bases to trimming and J lost 2 bases; unmatched junction nucleotides: 3. The CDR3 has 13 amino acids. CDR3 sequence reads: CSVGDRRQETQYF. DNA of the CDR3: TGCAGCGTTGGGGACAGGCGACAAGAGACCCAGTACTTC.

The rearrangement joins TRBV27 to TRBJ2-7; D may be TRBD2 (5 bases). Trimming pared 5 bases from V and 4 bases from J, leaving 12 bases between. The germline V gene has CDR1 MNHEY and CDR2 SMNVEV (reference sequence). The CDR3 is 13 residues long. The CDR3 DNA is TGTGCCAGCAGTAGAGGGCCCGATTACGAGCAGTACTTC. Translation gives CASSRGPDYEQYF.

V is TRBV27 and J is TRBJ2-6; 11 bases fit TRBD1. V lost 4 bases to trimming and J lost 1 base; unmatched junction nucleotides: 9. The CDR3 contains 19 residues. Germline loops: CDR1 MNHEY, CDR2 SMNVEV (reference sequence). Here the CDR3 DNA reads TGTGCCAGCAGTTACCTCACAGGGACAGGGGGGTCTGGGGCCAACGTCCTGACTTTC. It is translated as CASSYLTGTGGSGANVLTF.

The chain carries TRBV14 and TRBJ2-7; 9 bases map to TRBD1. CDR1 SGHDN and CDR2 FVKESK come from the germline V gene. V trimming: 3 bases; J trimming: 3 bases; junction bases outside the gene matches: 6. The CDR3 spans 15 residues. As DNA, the CDR3 is TGTGCCAGCAGCCATCCTGAGACAGGGGGCTACGAGCAGTACTTC. It codes for CASSHPETGGYEQYF.

The chain links TRBV29-1 to TRBJ1-1, with D possibly being TRBD1 (5 bases). Germline V CDR1 and CDR2: SQVTM, ANQGSEA. V was pared by 4 bases and J by 1 base, with 10 bases between. The CDR3 has 13 amino acids. The CDR3 sequence: CSVVNQGNTEAFF. DNA for the CDR3: TGCAGCGTTGTTAATCAGGGGAACACTGAAGCTTTCTTT.

The chain carries TRBV7-8 and TRBJ2-3; 10 bases line up with TRBD1. Germline assignment: CDR1 SGHVS and CDR2 FQNEAQ. The CDR3 runs to 15 residues. Losses at the gene ends were 5 bases for V and 4 bases for J; bases not matched to a gene: 6. The CDR3 DNA follows: TGTGCCAGCAGCGGACGGGACAGGGGCCCAGATACGCAGTATTTT. This codes for CASSGRDRGPDTQYF.

This chain joins TRBV7-2 and TRBJ1-5; TRBD1 matches at 9 bases. This CDR3 region has 16 residues. J gave up 6 bases and V 1 base, and 7 bases lay outside the gene matches. The germline V gene has CDR1 SGHTA and CDR2 FQGNSA. The CDR3 is CASSLGGQGRTQPQHF. The DNA for the CDR3 is TGTGCCAGCAGCTTAGGGGGACAGGGTCGGACTCAGCCCCAGCATTTT.

The CDR3 here is CASSSQGKGNTEAFF. DNA for the CDR3: TGCGCCAGCAGCTCACAGGGGAAAGGGAACACTGAAGCTTTCTTT. The rearrangement joins TRBV5-1 to TRBJ1-1, with 7 bases identical to TRBD1. The CDR3 covers 15 residues. CDR1 is SGHRS and CDR2 is YFSETQ in the germline V gene. V shed 3 bases, J shed 1 base, and the junction held 6 bases outside the gene matches.

This chain links TRBV14 with TRBJ1-3; no clear D. The CDR3 runs to 16 residues. Germline values: CDR1 SGHDN, CDR2 FVKESK. V was cut by 0 bases and J by 1 base, with 10 bases left in between. The CDR3 loop reads CASSQDSGLSGNTIYF. The CDR3 DNA follows: TGTGCCAGCAGCCAAGATTCGGGTTTATCTGGAAACACCATATATTTT.

CDR3 DNA sequence: TGTGCCAGCACTACGGAAACCTACGAGCAGTACTTC. It is translated as CASTTETYEQYF. The V and J genes are TRBV2 and TRBJ2-7; D not certain. This CDR3 has 12 amino acids. CDR1 is SNHLY, CDR2 FYNNEI, per germline. V dropped 7 bases and J dropped 2 bases, with 9 bases sitting between them.

This chain links TRBV30 with TRBJ2-1; D remains ambiguous. The germline gives CDR1 GTSNPN, CDR2 SVGIG (reference sequence). The length of the CDR3 is 11 residues. V lost 0 bases and J lost 7, with 4 bases in between. The CDR3 coding sequence is TGTGCCTGGAGTGTGTCGAATGAGCAGTTCTTC. Its protein product is CAWSVSNEQFF.

The genes are TRBV25-1 and TRBJ2-3; no definite D call. Germline CDR1 and CDR2: MGHDK and SYGVNS. V was shortened by 1 base and J by 1 base, with 6 bases between the two germline ends. CDR3 length: 14 amino acids. The CDR3 region is CASSEFAGTDTQYF. The DNA of the CDR3 is TGTGCCAGCAGTGAATTTGCCGGCACAGATACGCAGTATTTT.

The chain joins TRBV12-5 to TRBJ1-2; D perhaps matches TRBD1 (6 bases). The CDR3 spans 16 residues. Trimming took off 4 bases at V and 7 bases at J, with 22 bases between the two ends. Germline loops: CDR1 LGHNT, CDR2 FRNRAP. For the CDR3, the DNA is TGTGCTAGTGGTTCCGACTATCCTACCAGGGGTTTTGGCTACACCTTC. It translates to CASGSDYPTRGFGYTF.

The chain carries TRBV30 and TRBJ1-5; D remains ambiguous. There are 13 residues in the CDR3. Germline V gene sequence: CDR1 GTSNPN, CDR2 SVGIG (reference sequence). V was pared by 6 bases and J by 4 bases, with 13 bases between. CDR3 DNA sequence: TGTGCCTGTGGAGCTGGGGTAAATCAGCCCCAGCATTTT. This encodes CACGAGVNQPQHF.

The rearrangement joins TRBV7-2 to TRBJ2-2; D remains unclear. V lost 6 bases, J lost 1 base, and 12 bases lay in between. Germline assignment: CDR1 SGHTA and CDR2 FQGNSA. The CDR3 extends over 15 amino acids. CDR3 residues: CASSLRWGNTGELFF. The CDR3 nucleotides read TGTGCCAGCAGTTTAAGGTGGGGGAACACCGGGGAGCTGTTTTTT.